This T cell receptor (beta chain) was captured in a study of blood T cell repertoires in COVID-19. About the study: Acute-phase and convalescent COVID-19 samples originated in the United States, Italy and Spain. PBMCs, B-cell-depleted T cells, or T cells were the source of the cDNA or gDNA that made up the material.

In the authors' workflow: Amplification with reference gene primers provided the estimates of nucleated cell counts. Sequenced by immunoSEQ multiplex PCR; TCRdb stores in-frame clones only, minus some. Clonal size and the V and J genes are those of that table, whereas D and trimming came from the DNA. The sample has under 300,000 clones; 85% to 90% are singletons. Between the trimmed V and J ends, which lost 0 bases and 4 bases, there was a span of 15 bases. Germline loops: CDR1 LGHNA, CDR2 YNFKEQ. The CDR3 spans 16 residues. Sequenced input: peripheral blood. The clonotype was recovered from a woman in her thirties or forties with acute or convalescent COVID-19. This chain connects TRBV4-2 to TRBJ1-1, with D perhaps TRBD1 (6 bases). The CDR3 DNA reads as TGTGCCAGCAGCCAAGAATCCTATACAGGGTTCACTGAAGCTTTCTTT. It yields the protein CASSQESYTGFTEAFF.